This TCR beta chain is from a study of blood T cell repertoires in COVID-19. Study background: The United States, Italy and Spain supplied acute and convalescent COVID-19 samples. Nucleic acid was either cDNA or gDNA, and it came from T cells, B-cell-depleted T cells, or PBMCs.

This CDR3 is built from 13 residues. Trimming removed 5 bases from V and 8 bases from J, with 12 bases in between. Methods used by the authors: Cell counts per sample came from amplifying reference gene primers. Profiling relied on immunoSEQ multiplex PCR, and the TCRdb table lists in-frame clones only, not all of them. V and J calls and clone size are copied from that table; D and trimming were computed from the DNA. Of about 21,000 clones detected, roughly 80% appear once; the ten largest clones hold over 5.5%. Sequencing input: peripheral blood. The rearrangement uses TRBV12-3 or TRBV12-4 and TRBJ1-4; D call uncertain. The receptor comes from a human donor in a cohort sampled during active COVID-19. CDR3: CASSLGQAEKLFF. CDR3 nucleotides: TGTGCCAGCAGTCTTGGGCAGGCCGAAAAACTGTTTTTT.